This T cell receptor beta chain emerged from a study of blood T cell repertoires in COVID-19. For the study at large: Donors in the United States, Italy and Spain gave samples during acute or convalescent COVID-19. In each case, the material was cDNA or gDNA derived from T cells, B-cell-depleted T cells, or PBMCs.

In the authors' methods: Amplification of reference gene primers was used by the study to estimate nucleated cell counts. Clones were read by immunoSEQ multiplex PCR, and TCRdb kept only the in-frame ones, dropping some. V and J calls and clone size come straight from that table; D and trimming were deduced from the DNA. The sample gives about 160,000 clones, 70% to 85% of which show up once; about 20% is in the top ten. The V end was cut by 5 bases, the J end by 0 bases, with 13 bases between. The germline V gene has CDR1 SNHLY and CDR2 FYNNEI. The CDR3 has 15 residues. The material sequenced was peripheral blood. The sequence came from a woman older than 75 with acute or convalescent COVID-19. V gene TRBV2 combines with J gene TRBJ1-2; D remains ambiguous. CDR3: CASSSRQEANYGYTF. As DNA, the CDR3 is TGTGCCAGCAGTTCCCGGCAGGAGGCTAACTATGGCTACACCTTC.